This TCR beta chain comes out of a study of cytomegalovirus exposure and HLA in healthy donors. Study results and limitations: Available immune exposure information was restricted to CMV serostatus only. Most TCR sequences were seen very rarely across donors, but some public TCRs occurred in many.

Comments on this clone: Its antigen remains unidentified.

Germline values: CDR1 LNHDA, CDR2 SQIVND (reference sequence). The CDR3 loop spans 15 amino acids. V lost 5 bases to trimming and J lost 5 bases, with 13 bases between them. A multiplex PCR was run with 60 Vbeta primers and 13 Jbeta primers. Sequencing used immunoSEQ multiplex PCR; TCRdb keeps in-frame clones, though not all of them. Of fewer than 200,000 clones in the sample, under 90% were seen once. The sequenced sample was PBMCs. The chain employs TRBV19 and TRBJ1-6, with D possibly matching TRBD1 (6 bases). The source of this sequence is a male donor in good health and CMV-seronegative. DNA of the CDR3: TGTGCCAGTAGTCCAGGGGACACCAATAATTCACCCCTCCACTTT. The encoded protein is CASSPGDTNNSPLHF.